These T cell receptor beta chains were read from a single sample in a study of radiotherapy plus CTLA-4 blockade in lung cancer. This table comes from immunoSEQ multiplex PCR, and its TCRdb copy is limited to in-frame clones, with some not included. The sample has 40,000 to 50,000 clones, 75% to 90% seen once. Sequenced here: peripheral blood, sampled from a patient treated with radiotherapy plus ipilimumab. These receptor sequences come from a human donor with non-small cell lung cancer who had stable disease on radiotherapy plus ipilimumab. Both conserved end residues are trimmed from each CDR3.

v_call	j_call	cdr3_aa
TRBV11-2	TRBJ1-5	ASSLEVVQRYSNQPQH
TRBV5-4	TRBJ2-1	ASSSPGTRAPLSYNEQF
TRBV15	TRBJ1-2	ATSSDRGSDYGYT
TRBV9	TRBJ2-2	ASSVWTGNTGELF
TRBV10-3	TRBJ2-1	AIRVSVGVSNEQF
TRBV6-4	TRBJ2-4	ASSDLYVREWIQY
TRBV4-1	TRBJ2-1	ASSQELAGGPYEQF
TRBV19	TRBJ1-2	ASRVRELAYGYT
TRBV27	TRBJ2-1	ASSWGGTGRDEQF
TRBV27	TRBJ1-1	ASSPSTGAVPIEAF
TRBV5-4	TRBJ1-3	ASSLDRGIGNTIY
TRBV5-1	TRBJ1-1	ASSPTGYLTEAF
TRBV14	TRBJ2-3	ASSMDRRQSQY
TRBV5-1	TRBJ2-7	ASSLVLSRGSYEQY
TRBV7-2	TRBJ2-3	ASSPTSGDTQY
TRBV27	TRBJ2-3	ASSLLAGDGTDTQY
TRBV28	TRBJ2-7	ASSPFQERAEQY
TRBV19	TRBJ2-5	ASRGETQY
TRBV7-9	TRBJ2-3	ASSPSGVVGTQY
TRBV19	TRBJ1-2	ASSIGGLRRRNYGYT
TRBV27	TRBJ2-1	ASSSGTSGDNEQF
TRBV27	TRBJ1-3	ASSPQGYGNTIY
TRBV5-1	TRBJ2-1	ASSLVSAGAGDEQF
TRBV7-9	TRBJ1-4	ASSFSEKLF
TRBV4-1	TRBJ1-5	ASSQGPGGAHQPQH
TRBV27	TRBJ2-1	ASSPYEEYNEQF
TRBV5-1	TRBJ2-1	ASSLEELLGSNEQF
TRBV4-3	TRBJ2-3	ASSQAGRDITDTQY
TRBV5-4	TRBJ2-2	ASSNGPYRGNTGELF
TRBV6-1	TRBJ2-7	ASSEVDSHEQY
TRBV5-1	TRBJ2-1	ASSPNSLRLAGGPFYNEQF
TRBV11-1	TRBJ2-2	ASSLQGWDTGELF
TRBV7-3	TRBJ2-1	ASSPPGGGRPNTNEQF
TRBV7-2	TRBJ1-1	ASSPRRNTEAF
TRBV9	TRBJ1-1	ASSVTLNTGSTEAF
TRBV7-2	TRBJ2-7	ASSFGLAGEGEQY
TRBV9	TRBJ2-7	ASSVARTGREQY
TRBV7-8	TRBJ1-4	ASYLERRRPERGEKLF
TRBV21-1	TRBJ2-4	ASSKCESSKNIQY
TRBV9	TRBJ1-3	ASSVPGSGNTIY
TRBV6-4	TRBJ2-3	ASSEEAETDTQY
TRBV15	TRBJ2-1	ATARERPGSYNEQF
TRBV13	TRBJ2-7	ASSSRDRGYEQY
TRBV28	TRBJ2-5	ASSLAGTGQETQY
TRBV13	TRBJ2-1	ASRVRGTSAYNEQF
TRBV7-3	TRBJ2-5	ASSPRRGSGETQY
TRBV19	TRBJ1-2	ASSIVEGGYT
TRBV21-1	TRBJ2-4	ASNPTGVGDIQY
TRBV25-1	TRBJ2-1	AMGGSGSYNEQF
TRBV2	TRBJ1-2	ASSEVRTNYGYT
TRBV18	TRBJ1-4	ASSQETGNNEKLF
TRBV7-3	TRBJ2-1	AGSLTGQGKGEQF
TRBV7-3	TRBJ2-2	ASSLGEPGLAENTGELF
TRBV27	TRBJ2-1	ASSLRGDSLISPHEQF
TRBV6-5	TRBJ2-5	ASSYSPPPGETQY
TRBV5-6	TRBJ1-3	ASSSDRAGNTIY
TRBV5-4	TRBJ2-7	ASSLVDGIGNEQY